These 24 T cell receptor beta chains share one sample of origin, sequenced in a study of graft-versus-host responses after intestinal transplantation. Measured with immunoSEQ multiplex PCR; TCRdb has only the in-frame clones, and not every one. The data show 5,500 or so clones, with around 70% seen just once and approximately 35% held by the top ten. The sequencing here drew on PBMCs, taken just under 330 days after intestinal transplant. These receptors originate from a human patient who received an intestinal transplant, so some T cells may come from the graft donor.

The chain uses TRBV6-1 and TRBJ1-2, with D perhaps matching TRBD1 (6 bases). Germline V gene sequence: CDR1 MNHNS, CDR2 SASEGT. The CDR3 covers 15 residues. Trimming left V 0 bases short and J 4 bases short, with 12 bases between. CDR3 region: CASSEAATGSYGYTF. In DNA form, the CDR3 reads TGTGCCAGCAGTGAAGCGGCTACAGGGTCCTATGGCTACACCTTC.

The V gene is TRBV11-1, the J gene TRBJ2-3; 10 positions match TRBD1. CDR3 size: 15 residues. With V trimmed by 3 bases and J by 2 bases, 2 bases remained unmatched. Germline assignment: CDR1 SGHAT and CDR2 FQDESV (reference sequence). CDR3 sequence: CASSLGQGHTDTQYF. CDR3 sequence (DNA): TGTGCCAGCAGCTTGGGACAGGGGCACACAGATACGCAGTATTTT.

The chain uses TRBV5-6 and TRBJ1-3, with D tentatively TRBD1 (5 bases). Trimming removed 4 bases at V and 0 bases at J, with 11 bases between. Germline CDR1 is SGHDT and CDR2 is YYEEEE. There are 15 residues in the CDR3. CDR3 sequence: CASSSGQLSGNTIYF. CDR3 DNA sequence: TGTGCCAGCAGCAGCGGACAACTCTCTGGAAACACCATATATTTT.

Notes on this clone: A read error is possible here, since a much larger clone lies one base away. The same CDR3 can be traced to other DNA sequences in this sample. The chain recombines TRBV30 with TRBJ1-2; the D is unclear. Germline loops: CDR1 GTSNPN, CDR2 SVGIG (reference sequence). The CDR3 runs to 11 residues. The CDR3 loop is CAWKGDYGYTF. In nucleotides, the CDR3 is TGTGCCTGGAAAGGAGACTATGGCTACACCTTT. The variable domain in full, with the rest retrieved from reference TRBV30 and TRBJ1-2, is SQTIHQWPATLVQPVGSPLSLECTVEGTSNPNLYWYRQAAGRGLQLLFYSVGIGQISSEVPQNLSASRPQDRQFILSSKKLLLSDSGFYLCAWKGDYGYTFGSGTRLTVV.

This rearrangement joins TRBV10-3 to TRBJ2-7, with D possibly TRBD1 on 6 matching bases. The V gene lost 4 bases and the J gene lost 2 bases, with 12 bases spanning the gap. Germline CDR1 and CDR2: ENHRY and SYGVKD. The CDR3 contains 14 residues. In nucleotides, the CDR3 is TGTGCCATCAGTGGCGACAGGAGCCCCTACGAGCAGTACTTC. It encodes CAISGDRSPYEQYF.

This chain connects TRBV5-6 to TRBJ1-3; no firm D call. CDR1 is SGHDT, CDR2 YYEEEE, per germline. The V end was cut by 0 bases, the J end by 4 bases, with 11 bases between. CDR3 length equals 15 residues. CDR3 sequence reads: CASSLGVRQGNTIYF. CDR3 in DNA: TGTGCCAGCAGCTTGGGGGTCCGGCAAGGAAACACCATATATTTT. Filled out from reference TRBV5-6 and TRBJ1-3, the complete variable domain reads DAGVTQSPTHLIKTRGQQVTLRCSPKSGHDTVSWYQQALGQGPQFIFQYYEEEERQRGNFPDRFSGHQFPNYSSELNVNALLLGDSALYLCASSLGVRQGNTIYFGEGSWLTVV.

The V call is TRBV5-1, the J call TRBJ2-3; D is uncertain. The CDR3 contains 15 residues. Looked up from germline, CDR1 is SGHRS and CDR2 is YFSETQ. V dropped 1 base and J dropped 2 bases, with 11 bases sitting between them. The CDR3 DNA reads as TGCGCCAGCAGCTTGAAGAGGTGGGTCACAGATACGCAGTATTTT. It specifies CASSLKRWVTDTQYF.

The chain links TRBV6-9 to TRBJ2-3, with D possibly TRBD2 on 6 matching bases. Germline values: CDR1 MNHGY, CDR2 SVAAGI. V shed 10 bases and J shed 4 bases, with 12 bases lying between them. The CDR3 length is 12 residues. The CDR3: CATLTGADTQYF. CDR3 sequence (DNA): TGTGCCACCCTCACGGGGGCAGATACGCAGTATTTT.

This clone was detected a few times. The DNA for the CDR3 is TGTGCCAGCAGCCAAGATCGGGGACAGGGGGCTGAAAAACTGTTTTTT. Amino acids: CASSQDRGQGAEKLFF. This chain uses TRBV4-2 with TRBJ1-4, with TRBD1 matching 12 bases. After removal of 0 bases from V and 7 bases from J, the junction contained 3 bases not matched to a gene. From germline, CDR1 is LGHNA and CDR2 YNFKEQ. The CDR3 is 16 residues long.

The J gene is TRBJ2-1, the V gene TRBV7-2, with TRBD1 matching 8 bases. The CDR3 sequence is 15 residues long. Trimming cost V 5 bases and J 3 bases; bases outside gene matches: 6. Germline loops: CDR1 SGHTA, CDR2 FQGNSA. The CDR3 reads CASSLDRANYNEQFF. The CDR3 DNA is TGTGCCAGCAGCCTGGACAGGGCTAACTACAATGAGCAGTTCTTC.

The chain couples TRBV6-5 to TRBJ2-2, with a weak D call TRBD1 (5 bases). Germline lookup yields CDR1 MNHEY and CDR2 SVGAGI. V was clipped by 6 bases and J by 8 bases, with 10 bases between them. The CDR3 sequence is 12 residues long. CDR3 amino acids: CASSRNRGELFF. Here the CDR3 DNA reads TGTGCCAGCAGCCGAAACAGGGGGGAGCTGTTTTTT.

The rearrangement joins TRBV6-4 to TRBJ2-3; tentatively, D is TRBD1 or TRBD2 (5 bases each). Per germline, CDR1 MRHNA and CDR2 SNTAGT. The CDR3 contains 14 residues. The germline V and J ends were trimmed by 2 bases and 6 bases, with 12 bases remaining between them. CDR3: CASSDGVEGDTQYF. DNA of the CDR3: TGTGCCAGCAGTGACGGGGTAGAGGGGGATACGCAGTATTTT.

V usage is TRBV6-5 and J usage is TRBJ2-7; 12 bases agree with TRBD2. V lost 2 bases, J lost 4 bases, and 3 bases stayed unmatched. The length of the CDR3 is 15 residues. The germline CDR1 and CDR2 sequences are MNHEY and SVGAGI. The CDR3 bases are TGTGCCAGCAGTTACCGACTAGCGGGGGAGTACGAGCAGTACTTC. Protein sequence: CASSYRLAGEYEQYF.

The V and J genes are TRBV12-5 and TRBJ2-5, with D possibly TRBD1 on 6 matching bases. Judging by the DNA end, TRBJ2-7 fits better; the J call may be wrong. The CDR3 runs to 17 residues. CDR1 LGHNT and CDR2 FRNRAP come from the germline V gene. This CDR3 is CASGWDIHKIRSYEQYF. CDR3 coding DNA: TGTGCTAGTGGCTGGGACATTCACAAAATCCGCTCCTACGAGCAGTACTTC.

The chain couples TRBV29-1 to TRBJ2-7; 7 bases map to TRBD1. After removal of 4 bases from V and 0 bases from J, the junction contained 9 bases not matched to a gene. In germline, CDR1 is SQVTM, CDR2 ANQGSEA. CDR3 size: 15 residues. The CDR3 DNA follows: TGCAGCGTTGCCGCAGCTCCAGGGGGCTCCTACGAGCAGTACTTC. This encodes CSVAAAPGGSYEQYF.

This sequence joins TRBV5-6 and TRBJ2-7; tentatively, D is TRBD2 (5 bases). Germline CDR1 is SGHDT and CDR2 is YYEEEE. Trimming removed 0 bases from V and 2 bases from J, with 12 bases in between. This CDR3 region has 15 residues. CDR3 coding DNA: TGTGCCAGCAGCTTGGATCCGGGGATTACCTACGAGCAGTACTTC. Residues: CASSLDPGITYEQYF.

The chain carries TRBV10-3 and TRBJ1-1; perhaps TRBD1 as D (5 bases). The CDR3 consists of 16 residues. Germline V gene data show CDR1 as ENHRY and CDR2 as SYGVKD. The V and J ends lost 0 bases and 4 bases respectively, with 15 bases between them. The CDR3 is CAISESRGQNPTEAFF. The CDR3 region has the DNA TGTGCCATCAGTGAGTCGAGAGGACAAAATCCCACTGAAGCTTTCTTT.

The chain combines TRBV6-5 with TRBJ2-1; 11 nucleotides agree with TRBD2. J was trimmed by 5 bases and V by 5 bases; bases with no gene match: 5. The CDR3 length is 15 residues. Germline V gene sequence: CDR1 MNHEY, CDR2 SVGAGI. CDR3 nucleotides: TGTGCCAGCAGTCGAGGGACTAGCGGAGACAATGAGCAGTTCTTC. Residues: CASSRGTSGDNEQFF.

This clone was seen more than once but under ten times. The gene calls are TRBV6-5 and TRBJ2-5; 10 bases fit TRBD1. CDR1 MNHEY and CDR2 SVGAGI come from the germline V gene. This CDR3 is 15 amino acids long. The V gene end was trimmed by 2 bases and the J gene end by 3 bases; junction bases not matched to a gene: 3. CDR3 coding DNA: TGTGCCAGCAGTTACCTGGGGACAGGGGAAGAGACCCAGTACTTC. This gives the protein CASSYLGTGEETQYF.

Here the CDR3 DNA reads TGTGCCAGTAGTATCCCTGGGCCAAGGGCTTATGGCTACACCTTC. Amino acids: CASSIPGPRAYGYTF. The J gene is TRBJ1-2, the V gene TRBV19; the D is unclear. From germline, CDR1 is LNHDA and CDR2 SQIVND (reference sequence). The CDR3 consists of 15 residues. V gave up 3 bases and J gave up 5 bases, with 16 bases separating them.

The J gene is TRBJ1-5, the V gene TRBV2; D is uncertain. The CDR3 is made up of 12 amino acids. Trimming pared 4 bases from V and 1 base from J, leaving 2 bases between. Germline loops: CDR1 SNHLY, CDR2 FYNNEI. CDR3 sequence reads: CASSGSNQPQHF. The CDR3, as DNA: TGTGCCAGCAGTGGCAGCAATCAGCCCCAGCATTTT. The full variable domain, completed using reference TRBV2 and TRBJ1-5, is EPEVTQTPSHQVTQMGQEVILRCVPISNHLYFYWYRQILGQKVEFLVSFYNNEISEKSEIFDDQFSVERPDGSNFTLKIRSTKLEDSAMYFCASSGSNQPQHFGDGTRLSIL.

The chain has TRBV7-9 and TRBJ2-1; 7 bases line up with TRBD2. The germline gives CDR1 SEHNR, CDR2 FQNEAQ (reference sequence). The junction had 9 bases not matched to a gene; V was cut back by 5 bases and J by 2 bases. The CDR3 loop spans 16 amino acids. CDR3 region: CASSKVAGVPYNEQFF. The CDR3 nucleotides are TGTGCCAGCAGCAAAGTTGCGGGGGTTCCCTACAATGAGCAGTTCTTC.

The chain uses TRBV7-4 and TRBJ1-6, with a possible D match to TRBD1 (5 bases). This CDR3 contains 17 residues. Trimming removed 3 bases from V and 0 bases from J, with 12 bases in between. CDR1 and CDR2 from the germline V gene are SGHVT and SQSDAQ. In nucleotides, the CDR3 is TGTGCCAGCAGCTTCGTTCAGGGAAGCTCCTATAATTCACCCCTCCACTTT. Its protein product is CASSFVQGSSYNSPLHF.

This clone was seen a few times. The chain joins TRBV2 to TRBJ1-2, with a weak D call TRBD1 (5 bases). The CDR3 contains 13 residues. Trimming took 5 bases from V and 6 from J, leaving 13 bases between them. CDR1 is SNHLY and CDR2 is FYNNEI in the germline V gene. Here the CDR3 reads CASSPGTADGYTF. The DNA of the CDR3 is TGTGCCAGCAGTCCCGGGACGGCAGATGGCTACACCTTC.